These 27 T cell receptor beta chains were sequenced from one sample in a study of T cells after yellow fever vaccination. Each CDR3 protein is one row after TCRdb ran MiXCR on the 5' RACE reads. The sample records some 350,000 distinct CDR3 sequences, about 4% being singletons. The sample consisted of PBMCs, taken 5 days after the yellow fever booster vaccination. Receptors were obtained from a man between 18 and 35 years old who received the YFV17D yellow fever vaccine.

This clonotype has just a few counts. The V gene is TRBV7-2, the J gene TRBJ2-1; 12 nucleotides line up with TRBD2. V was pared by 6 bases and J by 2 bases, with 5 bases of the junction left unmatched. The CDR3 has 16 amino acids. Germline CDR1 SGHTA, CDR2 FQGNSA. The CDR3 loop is CASRPASGGAYNEQFF. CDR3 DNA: TGTGCCAGCAGACCCGCTAGCGGGGGGGCCTACAATGAGCAGTTCTTC.

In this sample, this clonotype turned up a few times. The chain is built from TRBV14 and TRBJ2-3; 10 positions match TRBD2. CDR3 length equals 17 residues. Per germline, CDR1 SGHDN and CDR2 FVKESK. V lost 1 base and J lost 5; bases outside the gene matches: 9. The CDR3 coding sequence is TGTGCCAGCAGCCAAGCTAGCGGGGGCCCTTCCATAGATACGCAGTATTTT. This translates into CASSQASGGPSIDTQYF.

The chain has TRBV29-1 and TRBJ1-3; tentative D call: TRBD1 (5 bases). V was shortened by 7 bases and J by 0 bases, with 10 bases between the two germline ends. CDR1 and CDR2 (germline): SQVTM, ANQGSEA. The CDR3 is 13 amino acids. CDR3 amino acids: CSGMTDSGNTIYF. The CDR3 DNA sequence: TGCAGCGGGATGACAGACTCTGGAAACACCATATATTTT.

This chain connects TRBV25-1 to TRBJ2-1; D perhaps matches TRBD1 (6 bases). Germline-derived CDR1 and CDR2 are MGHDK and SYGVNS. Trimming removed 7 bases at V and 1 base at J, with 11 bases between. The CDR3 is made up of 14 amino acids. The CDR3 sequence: CASTRDTSYNEQFF. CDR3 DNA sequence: TGTGCCAGCACCCGGGACACGTCCTACAATGAGCAGTTCTTC.

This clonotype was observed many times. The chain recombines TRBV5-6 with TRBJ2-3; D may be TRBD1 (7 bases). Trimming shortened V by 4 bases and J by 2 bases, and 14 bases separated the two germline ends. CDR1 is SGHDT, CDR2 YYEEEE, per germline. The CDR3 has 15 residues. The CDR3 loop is CASSLEGQNTDTQYF. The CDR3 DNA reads TGTGCCAGCAGCCTGGAGGGACAGAACACAGATACGCAGTATTTT.

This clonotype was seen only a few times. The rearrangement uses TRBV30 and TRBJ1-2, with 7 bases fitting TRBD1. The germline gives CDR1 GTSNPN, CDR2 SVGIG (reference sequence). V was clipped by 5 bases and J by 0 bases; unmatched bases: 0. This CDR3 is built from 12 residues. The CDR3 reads CAWDRANYGYTF. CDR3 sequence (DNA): TGTGCCTGGGACAGGGCTAACTATGGCTACACCTTC.

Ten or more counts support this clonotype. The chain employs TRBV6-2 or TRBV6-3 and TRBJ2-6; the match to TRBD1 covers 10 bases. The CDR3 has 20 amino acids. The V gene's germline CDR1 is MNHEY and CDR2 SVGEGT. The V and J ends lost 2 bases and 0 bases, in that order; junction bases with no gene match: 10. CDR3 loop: CASSYRDRGPPSSGANVLTF. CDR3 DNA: TGTGCCAGCAGTTACCGGGACAGGGGTCCCCCAAGCTCTGGGGCCAACGTCCTGACTTTC.

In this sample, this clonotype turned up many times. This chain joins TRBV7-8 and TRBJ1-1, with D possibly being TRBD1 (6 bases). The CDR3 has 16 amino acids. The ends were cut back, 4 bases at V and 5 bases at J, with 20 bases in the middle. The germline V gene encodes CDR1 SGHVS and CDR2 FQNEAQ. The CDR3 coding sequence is TGTGCCAGCAGCTCAATGGGGGCAGGGGAGAGGACTGAAGCTTTCTTT. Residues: CASSSMGAGERTEAFF.

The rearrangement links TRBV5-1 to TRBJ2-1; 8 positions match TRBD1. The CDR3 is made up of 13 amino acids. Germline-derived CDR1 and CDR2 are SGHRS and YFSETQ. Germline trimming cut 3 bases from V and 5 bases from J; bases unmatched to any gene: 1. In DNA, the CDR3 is TGCGCCAGCAGCTGGGGACAGGACAATGAGCAGTTCTTC. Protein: CASSWGQDNEQFF. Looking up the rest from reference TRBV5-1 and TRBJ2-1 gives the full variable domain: KAGVTQTPRYLIKTRGQQVTLSCSPISGHRSVSWYQQTPGQGLQFLFEYFSETQRNKGNFPGRFSGRQFSNSRSEMNVSTLELGDSALYLCASSWGQDNEQFFGPGTRLTVL.

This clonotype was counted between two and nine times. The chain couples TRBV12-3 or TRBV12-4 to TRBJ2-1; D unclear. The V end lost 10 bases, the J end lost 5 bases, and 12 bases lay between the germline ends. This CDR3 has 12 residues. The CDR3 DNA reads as TGTGCCATCTACCCTTGGCACAATGAGCAGTTCTTC. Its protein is CAIYPWHNEQFF.

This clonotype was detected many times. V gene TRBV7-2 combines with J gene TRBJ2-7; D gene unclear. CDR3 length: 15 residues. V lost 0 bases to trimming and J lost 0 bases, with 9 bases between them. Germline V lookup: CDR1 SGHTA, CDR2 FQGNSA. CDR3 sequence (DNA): TGTGCCAGCAGCTTAGCGCGTAGCTACTCCTACGAGCAGTACTTC. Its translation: CASSLARSYSYEQYF.

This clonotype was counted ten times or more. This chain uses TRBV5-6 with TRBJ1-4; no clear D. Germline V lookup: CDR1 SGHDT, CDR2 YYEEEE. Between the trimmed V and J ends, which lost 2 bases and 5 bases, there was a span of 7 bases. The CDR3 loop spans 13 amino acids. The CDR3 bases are TGTGCCAGCAGCTTTGGCAGCAATGAAAAACTGTTTTTT. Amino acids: CASSFGSNEKLFF.

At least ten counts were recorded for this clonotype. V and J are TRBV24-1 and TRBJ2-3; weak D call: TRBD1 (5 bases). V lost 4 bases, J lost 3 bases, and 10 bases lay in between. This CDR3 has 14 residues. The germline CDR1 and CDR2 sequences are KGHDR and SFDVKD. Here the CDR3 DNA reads TGTGCCACCAGTGAGACAGCAGGTACAGATACGCAGTATTTT. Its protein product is CATSETAGTDTQYF.

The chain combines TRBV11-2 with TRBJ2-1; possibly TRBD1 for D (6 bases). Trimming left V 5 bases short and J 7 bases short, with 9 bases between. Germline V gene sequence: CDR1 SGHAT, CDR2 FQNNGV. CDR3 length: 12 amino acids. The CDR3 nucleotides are TGTGCCAGCAGCCGGACAGTTAATGAGCAGTTCTTC. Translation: CASSRTVNEQFF.

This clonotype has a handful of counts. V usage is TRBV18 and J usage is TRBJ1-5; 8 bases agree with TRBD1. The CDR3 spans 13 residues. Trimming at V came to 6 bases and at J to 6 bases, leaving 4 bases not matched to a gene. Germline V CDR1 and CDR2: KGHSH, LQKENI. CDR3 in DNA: TGTGCCAGCTCGGACAGGGATGGTCAGCCCCAGCATTTT. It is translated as CASSDRDGQPQHF.

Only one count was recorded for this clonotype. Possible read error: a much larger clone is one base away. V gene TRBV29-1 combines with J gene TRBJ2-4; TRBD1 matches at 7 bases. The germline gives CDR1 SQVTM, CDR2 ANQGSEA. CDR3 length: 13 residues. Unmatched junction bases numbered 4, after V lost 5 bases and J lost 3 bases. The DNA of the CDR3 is TGCAGCGTTACCACAGGGGTCAAAAACATTCAGTACTTC. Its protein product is CSVTTGVKNIQYF.

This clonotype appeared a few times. The CDR3 DNA is TGTGCCAGCAGCTTGGTATTGCAGGGGTTCGCCGGGGAGCTGTTTTTT. This gives the protein CASSLVLQGFAGELFF. The chain links TRBV5-6 to TRBJ2-2, with D possibly TRBD1 on 6 matching bases. Germline assignment: CDR1 SGHDT and CDR2 YYEEEE. The CDR3 spans 16 residues. Trimming took off 0 bases at V and 6 bases at J, with 15 bases between the two ends.

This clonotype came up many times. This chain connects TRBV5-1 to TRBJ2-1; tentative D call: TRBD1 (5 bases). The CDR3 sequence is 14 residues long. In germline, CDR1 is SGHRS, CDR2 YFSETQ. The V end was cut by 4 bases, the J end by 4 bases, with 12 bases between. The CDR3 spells CASSTGSAYNEQFF. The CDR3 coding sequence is TGCGCCAGCAGCACAGGCTCTGCGTACAATGAGCAGTTCTTC.

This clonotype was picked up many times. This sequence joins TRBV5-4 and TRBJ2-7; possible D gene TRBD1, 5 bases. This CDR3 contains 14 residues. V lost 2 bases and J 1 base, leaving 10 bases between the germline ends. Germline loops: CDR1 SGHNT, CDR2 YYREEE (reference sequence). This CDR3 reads CASSFDSRSYEQYF. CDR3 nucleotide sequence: TGTGCCAGCAGCTTCGACAGCAGATCCTACGAGCAGTACTTC.

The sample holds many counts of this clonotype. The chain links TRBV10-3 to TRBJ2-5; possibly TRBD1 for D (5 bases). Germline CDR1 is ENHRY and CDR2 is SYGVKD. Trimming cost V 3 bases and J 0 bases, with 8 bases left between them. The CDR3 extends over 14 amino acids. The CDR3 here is CAISDRVYQETQYF. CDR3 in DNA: TGTGCCATCAGTGACAGGGTGTACCAAGAGACCCAGTACTTC.

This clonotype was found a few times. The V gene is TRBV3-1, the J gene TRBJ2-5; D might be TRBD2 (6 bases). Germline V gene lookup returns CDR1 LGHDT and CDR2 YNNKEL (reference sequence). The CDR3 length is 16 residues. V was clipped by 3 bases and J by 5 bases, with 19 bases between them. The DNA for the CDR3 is TGTGCCAGCAGCCATGGGGCGGCGGGGTTCGATGAGACCCAGTACTTC. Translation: CASSHGAAGFDETQYF.

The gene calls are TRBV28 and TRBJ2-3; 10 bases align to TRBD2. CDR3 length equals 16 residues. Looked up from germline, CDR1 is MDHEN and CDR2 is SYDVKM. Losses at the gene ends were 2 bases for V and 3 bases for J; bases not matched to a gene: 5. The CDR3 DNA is TGTGCCAGCAGTTTAGGTCCGGGACTAGCGACAGATACGCAGTATTTT. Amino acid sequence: CASSLGPGLATDTQYF.

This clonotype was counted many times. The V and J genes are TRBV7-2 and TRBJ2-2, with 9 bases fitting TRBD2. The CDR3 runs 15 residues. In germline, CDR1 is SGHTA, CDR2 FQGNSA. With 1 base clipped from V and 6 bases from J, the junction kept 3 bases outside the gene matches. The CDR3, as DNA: TGTGCCAGCAGCTTAGGCGGGGGGGTCCCCGGGGAGCTGTTTTTT. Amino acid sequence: CASSLGGGVPGELFF. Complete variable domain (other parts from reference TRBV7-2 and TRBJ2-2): GAGVSQSPSNKVTEKGKDVELRCDPISGHTALYWYRQSLGQGLEFLIYFQGNSAPDKSGLPSDRFSAERTGGSVSTLTIQRTQQEDSAVYLCASSLGGGVPGELFFGEGSRLTVL.

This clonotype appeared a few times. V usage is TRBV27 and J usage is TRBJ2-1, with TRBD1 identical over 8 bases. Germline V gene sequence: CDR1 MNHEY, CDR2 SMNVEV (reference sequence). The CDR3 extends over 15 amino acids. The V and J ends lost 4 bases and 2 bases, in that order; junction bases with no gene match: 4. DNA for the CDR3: TGTGCCAGCAGTTGGACAGGGAAGCCCTACAATGAGCAGTTCTTC. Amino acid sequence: CASSWTGKPYNEQFF.

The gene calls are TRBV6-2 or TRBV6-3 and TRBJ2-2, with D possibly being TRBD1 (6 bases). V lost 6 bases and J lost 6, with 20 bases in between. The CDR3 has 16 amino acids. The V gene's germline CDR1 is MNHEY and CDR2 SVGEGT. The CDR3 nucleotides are TGTGCCAGCAGACACCCCGGACTGGGGGCCGCCGGGGAGCTGTTTTTT. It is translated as CASRHPGLGAAGELFF.

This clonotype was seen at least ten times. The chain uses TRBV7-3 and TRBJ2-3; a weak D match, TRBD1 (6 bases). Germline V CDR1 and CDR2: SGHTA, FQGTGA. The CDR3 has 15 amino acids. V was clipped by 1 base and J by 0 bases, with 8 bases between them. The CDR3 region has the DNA TGTGCCAGCAGCTTAAATGGGGGCAGCACAGATACGCAGTATTTT. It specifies CASSLNGGSTDTQYF.

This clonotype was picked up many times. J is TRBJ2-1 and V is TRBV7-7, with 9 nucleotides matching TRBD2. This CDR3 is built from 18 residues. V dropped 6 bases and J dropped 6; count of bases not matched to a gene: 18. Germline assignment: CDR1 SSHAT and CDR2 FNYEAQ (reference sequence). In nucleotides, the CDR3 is TGTGCCAGCAGTCCTTATGGGACTAGCTCGTACTTCTTCAATGAGCAGTTCTTC. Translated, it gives CASSPYGTSSYFFNEQFF.